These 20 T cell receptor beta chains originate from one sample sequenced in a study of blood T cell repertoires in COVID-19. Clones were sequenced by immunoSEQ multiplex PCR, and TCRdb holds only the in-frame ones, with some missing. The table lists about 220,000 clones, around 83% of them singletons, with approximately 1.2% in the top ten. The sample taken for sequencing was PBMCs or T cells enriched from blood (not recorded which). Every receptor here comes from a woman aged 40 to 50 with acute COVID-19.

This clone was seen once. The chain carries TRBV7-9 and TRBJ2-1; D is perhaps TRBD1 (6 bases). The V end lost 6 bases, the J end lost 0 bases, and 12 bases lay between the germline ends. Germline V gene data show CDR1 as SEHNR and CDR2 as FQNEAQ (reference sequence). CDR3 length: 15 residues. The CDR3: CASSPQGSSYNEQFF. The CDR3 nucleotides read TGTGCCAGCAGTCCACAGGGAAGCTCCTACAATGAGCAGTTCTTC.

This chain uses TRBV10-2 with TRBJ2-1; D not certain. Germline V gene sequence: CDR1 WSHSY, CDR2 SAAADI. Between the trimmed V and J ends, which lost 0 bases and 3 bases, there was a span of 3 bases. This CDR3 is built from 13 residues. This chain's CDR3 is CASSESLYNEQFF. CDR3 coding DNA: TGCGCCAGCAGTGAGTCCCTCTACAATGAGCAGTTCTTC.

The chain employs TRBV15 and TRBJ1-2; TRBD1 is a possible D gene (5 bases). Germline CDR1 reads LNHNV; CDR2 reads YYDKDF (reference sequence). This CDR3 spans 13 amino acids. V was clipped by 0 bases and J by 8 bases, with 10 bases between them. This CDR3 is CATSRDGGGGYTF. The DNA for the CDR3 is TGTGCCACCAGCAGAGATGGGGGGGGAGGCTACACCTTC.

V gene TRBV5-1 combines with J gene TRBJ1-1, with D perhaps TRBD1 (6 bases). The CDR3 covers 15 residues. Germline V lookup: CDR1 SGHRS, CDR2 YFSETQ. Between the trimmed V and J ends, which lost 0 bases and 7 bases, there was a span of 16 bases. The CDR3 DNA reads TGCGCCAGCAGCTTGGGGACAGACTATATATTTGAAGCTTTCTTT. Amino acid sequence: CASSLGTDYIFEAFF.

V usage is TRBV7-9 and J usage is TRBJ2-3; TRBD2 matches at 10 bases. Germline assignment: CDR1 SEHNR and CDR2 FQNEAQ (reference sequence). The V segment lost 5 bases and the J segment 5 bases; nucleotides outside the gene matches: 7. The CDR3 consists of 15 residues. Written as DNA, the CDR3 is TGTGCCAGCAGCCCCAGCGGGAGGGGAGAAGATACGCAGTATTTT. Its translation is CASSPSGRGEDTQYF. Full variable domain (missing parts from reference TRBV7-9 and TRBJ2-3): DTGVSQNPRHKITKRGQNVTFRCDPISEHNRLYWYRQTLGQGPEFLTYFQNEAQLEKSRLLSDRFSAERPKGSFSTLEIQRTEQGDSAMYLCASSPSGRGEDTQYFGPGTRLTVL.

The CDR3 region has the DNA TGTGCCAGCAGCTTAGGTTTGCAGGGCTGGAATGAGCAGTTCTTC. This encodes CASSLGLQGWNEQFF. The chain employs TRBV7-8 and TRBJ2-1; a possible D gene is TRBD1 (5 bases). This CDR3 has 15 residues. Germline assignment: CDR1 SGHVS and CDR2 FQNEAQ. The V and J ends lost 1 base and 7 bases respectively, with 14 bases between them.

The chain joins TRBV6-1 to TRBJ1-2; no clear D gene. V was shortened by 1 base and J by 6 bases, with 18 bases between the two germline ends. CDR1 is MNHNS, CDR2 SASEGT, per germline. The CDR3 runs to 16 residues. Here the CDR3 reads CASSEGVVLIRDGYTF. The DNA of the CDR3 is TGTGCCAGCAGTGAAGGGGTAGTACTCATTCGGGATGGCTACACCTTC.

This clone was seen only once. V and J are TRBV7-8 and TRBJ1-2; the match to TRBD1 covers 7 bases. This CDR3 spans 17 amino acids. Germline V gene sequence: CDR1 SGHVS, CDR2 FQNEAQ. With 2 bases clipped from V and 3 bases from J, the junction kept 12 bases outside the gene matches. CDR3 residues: CASSLFPRRGLHYGYTF. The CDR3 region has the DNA TGTGCCAGCAGCTTATTCCCTCGAAGGGGGCTGCACTATGGCTACACCTTC.

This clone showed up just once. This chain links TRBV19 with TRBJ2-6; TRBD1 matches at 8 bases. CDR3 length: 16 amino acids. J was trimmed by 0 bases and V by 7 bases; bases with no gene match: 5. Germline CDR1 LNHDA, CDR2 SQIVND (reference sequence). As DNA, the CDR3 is TGTGCCAGTATGGGACAGGACTCCTCTGGGGCCAACGTCCTGACTTTC. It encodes CASMGQDSSGANVLTF.

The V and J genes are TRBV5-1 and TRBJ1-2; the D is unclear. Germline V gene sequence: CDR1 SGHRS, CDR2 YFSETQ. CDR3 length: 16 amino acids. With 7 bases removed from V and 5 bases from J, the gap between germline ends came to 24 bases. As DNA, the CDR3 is TGCGCCAGCGCCTCTTCCCCTGGAGGGAACAAATATGGCTACACCTTC. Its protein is CASASSPGGNKYGYTF. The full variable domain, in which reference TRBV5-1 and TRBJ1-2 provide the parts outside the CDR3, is KAGVTQTPRYLIKTRGQQVTLSCSPISGHRSVSWYQQTPGQGLQFLFEYFSETQRNKGNFPGRFSGRQFSNSRSEMNVSTLELGDSALYLCASASSPGGNKYGYTFGSGTRLTVV.

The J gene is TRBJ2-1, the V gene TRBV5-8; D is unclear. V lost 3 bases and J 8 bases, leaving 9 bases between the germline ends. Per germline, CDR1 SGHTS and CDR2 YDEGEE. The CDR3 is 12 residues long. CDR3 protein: CASSSLRDEQFF. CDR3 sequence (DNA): TGTGCCAGCAGCTCCCTACGCGATGAGCAGTTCTTC.

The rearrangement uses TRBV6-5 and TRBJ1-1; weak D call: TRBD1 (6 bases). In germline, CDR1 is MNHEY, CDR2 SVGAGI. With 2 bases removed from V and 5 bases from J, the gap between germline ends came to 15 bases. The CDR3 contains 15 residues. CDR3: CASSYEGGGPTEAFF. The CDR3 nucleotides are TGTGCCAGCAGTTACGAAGGGGGGGGTCCAACTGAAGCTTTCTTT.

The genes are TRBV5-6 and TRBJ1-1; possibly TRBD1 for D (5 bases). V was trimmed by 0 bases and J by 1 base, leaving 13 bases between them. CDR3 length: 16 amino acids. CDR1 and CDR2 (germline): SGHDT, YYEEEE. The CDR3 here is CASSLGGRSSNTEAFF. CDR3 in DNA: TGTGCCAGCAGCTTGGGGGGGAGGAGCTCGAACACTGAAGCTTTCTTT.

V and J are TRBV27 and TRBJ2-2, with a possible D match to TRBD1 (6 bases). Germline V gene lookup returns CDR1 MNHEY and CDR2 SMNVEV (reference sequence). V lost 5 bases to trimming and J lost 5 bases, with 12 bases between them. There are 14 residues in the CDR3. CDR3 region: CASSPRGGTGELFF. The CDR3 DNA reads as TGTGCCAGCAGTCCCAGGGGTGGGACCGGGGAGCTGTTTTTT.

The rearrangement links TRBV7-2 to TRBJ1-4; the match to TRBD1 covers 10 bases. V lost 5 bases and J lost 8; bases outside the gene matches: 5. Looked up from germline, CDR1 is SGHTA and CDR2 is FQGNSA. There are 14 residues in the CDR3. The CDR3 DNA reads TGTGCCAGCAGCATACCGGGACAGGGGGAAAAACTGTTTTTT. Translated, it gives CASSIPGQGEKLFF.

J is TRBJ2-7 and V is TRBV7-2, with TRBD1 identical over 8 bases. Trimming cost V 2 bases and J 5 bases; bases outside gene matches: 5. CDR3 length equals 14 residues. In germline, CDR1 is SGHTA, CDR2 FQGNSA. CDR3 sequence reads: CASSLRSDRDEQYF. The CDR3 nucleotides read TGTGCCAGCAGCTTAAGGTCGGACAGGGACGAGCAGTACTTC.

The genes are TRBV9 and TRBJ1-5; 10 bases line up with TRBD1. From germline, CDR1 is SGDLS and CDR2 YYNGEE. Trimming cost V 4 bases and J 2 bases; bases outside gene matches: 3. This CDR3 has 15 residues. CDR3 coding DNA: TGTGCCAGCAGCATGACAGGGGGCGGCAATCAGCCCCAGCATTTT. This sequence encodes CASSMTGGGNQPQHF.

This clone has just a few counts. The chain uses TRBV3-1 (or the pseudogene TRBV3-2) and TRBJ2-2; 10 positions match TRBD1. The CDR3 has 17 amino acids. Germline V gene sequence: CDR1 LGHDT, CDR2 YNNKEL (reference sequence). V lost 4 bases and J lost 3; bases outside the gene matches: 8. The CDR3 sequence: CASSPVKGQGHTGELFF. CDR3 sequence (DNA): TGTGCCAGCAGCCCCGTCAAGGGACAGGGGCACACCGGGGAGCTGTTTTTT.

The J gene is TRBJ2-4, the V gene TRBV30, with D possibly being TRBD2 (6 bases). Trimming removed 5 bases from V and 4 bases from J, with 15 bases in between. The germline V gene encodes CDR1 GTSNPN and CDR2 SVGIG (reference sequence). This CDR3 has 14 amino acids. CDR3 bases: TGTGCCTGGCAATTGGCGGGATCTAAAAACATTCAGTACTTC. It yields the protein CAWQLAGSKNIQYF.

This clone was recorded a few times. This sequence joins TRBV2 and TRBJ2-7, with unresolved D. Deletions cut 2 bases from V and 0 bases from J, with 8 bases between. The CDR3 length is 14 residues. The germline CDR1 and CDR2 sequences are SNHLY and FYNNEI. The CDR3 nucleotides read TGTGCCAGCAGTGAATCCTCTTTCTCCTACGAGCAGTACTTC. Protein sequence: CASSESSFSYEQYF. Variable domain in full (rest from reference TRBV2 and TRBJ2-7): EPEVTQTPSHQVTQMGQEVILRCVPISNHLYFYWYRQILGQKVEFLVSFYNNEISEKSEIFDDQFSVERPDGSNFTLKIRSTKLEDSAMYFCASSESSFSYEQYFGPGTRLTVT.